The 8 T cell receptor beta chains listed next were all sequenced from one sample in a study of beta chain features in type 1 diabetes. Study observations and caveats: People with Type 1 diabetes carried modestly yet significantly shorter TCRB CDR3s in all four CD4+ subsets.

cDNA synthesis used the whole RNA isolate, giving expressed TCRB sequences. Profiled with immunoSEQ multiplex PCR; TCRdb holds only in-frame clones, not every one. This table holds around 280,000 clones, about 15% found once. Their antigen targets remain unknown. Sequences were obtained from naive CD4+ T cells from blood. These receptors were collected from a man aged 18 to 29 with type 1 diabetes.

The CDR3 nucleotides read TGTGCCAGTAGTATAGACCCCGGGCAAGAGACCCAGTACTTC. This translates into CASSIDPGQETQYF. The chain combines TRBV19 with TRBJ2-5; D not resolved. CDR3 size: 14 residues. V lost 0 bases to trimming and J lost 2 bases, with 7 bases between them. CDR1 is LNHDA, CDR2 SQIVND, per germline (reference sequence).

This clone was detected only a few times. CDR3 region: CASSYATGLYNEQFF. The DNA for the CDR3 is TGTGCCAGCAGTTACGCAACAGGGCTCTACAATGAGCAGTTCTTC. The chain links TRBV6-6 to TRBJ2-1, with D possibly TRBD1 on 6 matching bases. This CDR3 is 15 amino acids long. Germline assignment: CDR1 MNHNY and CDR2 SVGAGI (reference sequence). Trimming stripped 2 bases from V and 3 bases from J, with 11 bases between.

This clone was seen a few times. The chain employs TRBV14 and TRBJ2-5, with TRBD1 as a possible D gene (5 bases). The CDR3 runs 13 residues. CDR1 and CDR2 from the germline V gene are SGHDN and FVKESK. V dropped 2 bases and J dropped 1 base, with 5 bases sitting between them. Here the CDR3 DNA reads TGTGCCAGCAGCCAACAGGGCCAAGAGACCCAGTACTTC. Residues: CASSQQGQETQYF.

This clone was seen only a few times. The rearrangement joins TRBV19 to TRBJ1-1; D is unresolved. The V end was cut by 5 bases, the J end by 7 bases, with 14 bases between. Germline CDR1 is LNHDA and CDR2 is SQIVND (reference sequence). The CDR3 loop spans 13 amino acids. CDR3 DNA sequence: TGTGCCAGTAGTCTGGTTGGTCTGAGTGAAGCTTTCTTT. Residues: CASSLVGLSEAFF. Variable domain in full (rest from reference TRBV19 and TRBJ1-1): DGGITQSPKYLFRKEGQNVTLSCEQNLNHDAMYWYRQDPGQGLRLIYYSQIVNDFQKGDIAEGYSVSREKKESFPLTVTSAQKNPTAFYLCASSLVGLSEAFFGQGTRLTVV.

This clone has a handful of counts. The rearrangement uses TRBV18 and TRBJ2-1, with D tentatively TRBD2 (5 bases). The CDR3 length is 16 residues. Germline V gene sequence: CDR1 KGHSH, CDR2 LQKENI. The V and J ends lost 2 bases and 6 bases respectively, with 17 bases between them. The CDR3 region is CASSPDGVGLINEQFF. Written as DNA, the CDR3 is TGTGCCAGCTCACCAGACGGGGTGGGCCTGATCAATGAGCAGTTCTTC.

The V gene is TRBV19, the J gene TRBJ2-1; 10 bases align to TRBD2. The V segment lost 2 bases and the J segment 8 bases; nucleotides outside the gene matches: 6. The CDR3 is made up of 15 amino acids. The V gene's germline CDR1 is LNHDA and CDR2 SQIVND (reference sequence). CDR3 nucleotide sequence: TGTGCCAGTAGTATACTAGCGGGGGTGCAGTATGAGCAGTTCTTC. It codes for CASSILAGVQYEQFF. The whole variable domain, filled in from reference TRBV19 and TRBJ2-1, reads DGGITQSPKYLFRKEGQNVTLSCEQNLNHDAMYWYRQDPGQGLRLIYYSQIVNDFQKGDIAEGYSVSREKKESFPLTVTSAQKNPTAFYLCASSILAGVQYEQFFGPGTRLTVL.

This clone was picked up a small number of times. The chain combines TRBV5-1 with TRBJ2-7, with 12 positions matching TRBD2. CDR1 SGHRS and CDR2 YFSETQ come from the germline V gene. With 1 base clipped from V and 2 bases from J, the junction kept 1 base outside the gene matches. This CDR3 spans 15 amino acids. The CDR3 DNA is TGCGCCAGCAGCTTGCGGACTAGCGGGACCTACGAGCAGTACTTC. Translating gives CASSLRTSGTYEQYF.

This clone was seen a few times. This chain uses TRBV5-8 with TRBJ1-1, with a possible D match to TRBD1 (5 bases). This CDR3 comprises 12 residues. Germline V gene sequence: CDR1 SGHTS, CDR2 YDEGEE. V dropped 10 bases and J dropped 7 bases, with 17 bases sitting between them. CDR3 sequence (DNA): TGTGCCGGGGGGTCTTTGGTAAATGAAGCTTTCTTT. Amino acid sequence: CAGGSLVNEAFF. The whole variable domain, remainder taken from reference TRBV5-8 and TRBJ1-1, is EAGVTQSPTHLIKTRGQQATLRCSPISGHTSVYWYQQALGLGLQFLLWYDEGEERNRGNFPPRFSGRQFPNYSSELNVNALELEDSALYLCAGGSLVNEAFFGQGTRLTVV.